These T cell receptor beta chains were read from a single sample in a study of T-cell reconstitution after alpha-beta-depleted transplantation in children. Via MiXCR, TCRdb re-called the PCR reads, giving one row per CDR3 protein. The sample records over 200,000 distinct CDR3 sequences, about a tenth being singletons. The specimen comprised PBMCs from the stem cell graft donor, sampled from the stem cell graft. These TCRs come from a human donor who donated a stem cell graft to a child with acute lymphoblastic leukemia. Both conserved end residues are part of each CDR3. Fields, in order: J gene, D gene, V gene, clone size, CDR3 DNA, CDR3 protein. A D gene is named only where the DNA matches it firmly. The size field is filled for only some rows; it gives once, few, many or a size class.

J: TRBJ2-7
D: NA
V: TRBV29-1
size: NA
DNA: TGCAGCGTTGCACGTCAGGGCAACGAGCAGTACTTC
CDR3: CSVARQGNEQYF

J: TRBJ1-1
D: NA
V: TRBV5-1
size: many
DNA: TGCGCCAGCAGCTTGGGGTATAGGGTCGTGAACACTGAAGCTTTCTTT
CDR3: CASSLGYRVVNTEAFF

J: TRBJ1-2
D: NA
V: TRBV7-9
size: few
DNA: TGTGCCAGCAGCTTAGTCCAGATTTACTATGGCTACACCTTC
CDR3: CASSLVQIYYGYTF

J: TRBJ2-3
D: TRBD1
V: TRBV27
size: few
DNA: TGTGCCAGCAGTTTAAGGACAGGGCGCACAGATACGCAGTATTTT
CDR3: CASSLRTGRTDTQYF

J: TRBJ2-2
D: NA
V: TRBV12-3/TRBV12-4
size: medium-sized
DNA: TGTGCCAGCAGCTTGCGGGACGCCGGGGAGCTGTTTTTT
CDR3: CASSLRDAGELFF

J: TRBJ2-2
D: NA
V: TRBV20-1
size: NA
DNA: TGCAGTGCTAGTCGCCGGGGGGCCGTGAACACCGGGGAGCTGTTTTTT
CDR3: CSASRRGAVNTGELFF

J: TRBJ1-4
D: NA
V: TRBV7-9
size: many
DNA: TGTGCCAGCAGCCGAGGGACCGATAATGAAAAACTGTTTTTT
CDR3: CASSRGTDNEKLFF

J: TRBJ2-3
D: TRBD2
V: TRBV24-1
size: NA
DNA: TGTGCCACCAGTGATTGGAGAGGGACTAGCGGAACAGATACGCAGTATTTT
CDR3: CATSDWRGTSGTDTQYF

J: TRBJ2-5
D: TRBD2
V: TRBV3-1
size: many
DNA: TGTGCCAGCGGAAGCGGGGGGGCCTTTCGAGAGACCCAGTACTTC
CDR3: CASGSGGAFRETQYF

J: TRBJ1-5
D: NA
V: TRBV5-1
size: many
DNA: TGCGCCAGCAGCCCAATGGGAGTACGCAATCAGCCCCAGCATTTT
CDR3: CASSPMGVRNQPQHF

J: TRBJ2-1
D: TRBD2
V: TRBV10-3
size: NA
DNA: TGTGCCATCACCGAGACTAGCGGGGGGGCCCGGGAGCAGTTCTTC
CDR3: CAITETSGGAREQFF